Here is one T cell receptor beta chain with its context. These data belong to a study of blood T cell repertoires in COVID-19. In the study overall: Samples came from the United States, Italy and Spain, spanning acute and convalescent COVID-19. PBMCs, B-cell-depleted T cells, or T cells were the source of the cDNA or gDNA that made up the material.

Original methodology: Reference gene primer amplification in the assay estimated nucleated cell counts. Generated by immunoSEQ multiplex PCR, the TCRdb table keeps only in-frame clones and is missing some. From that table come the V and J calls and clone size; the DNA was used to work out D and trimming. The sample lists 120,000 or so clones, around 76% occurring once. Trimming cost V 4 bases and J 9 bases, with 12 bases left between them. Per germline, CDR1 LGHNT and CDR2 FRNRAP. The CDR3 consists of 13 residues. This receptor was obtained from a man aged 55 to 70 with acute or convalescent COVID-19. Sequencing used peripheral blood. The J gene is TRBJ2-2, the V gene TRBV12-5; D is undetermined. DNA of the CDR3: TGTGCTAGTGGTTCCTCTAGTGGCTGGGAGCTGTTTTTT. Its translation is CASGSSSGWELFF.